This entry concerns a single T cell receptor beta chain. The CDR3 length is 15 residues. V lost 1 base and J lost 2, with 8 bases in between. Germline V CDR1 and CDR2: MGHRA, YSYEKL. Single viable CD3+CD4+CD8-CD45RO+ cells were sorted as the memory CD4+ T cells. This entry belongs to a study of memory CD4+ T cells and cytomegalovirus serostatus. Clones were sequenced by immunoSEQ multiplex PCR, and TCRdb holds only the in-frame ones, with some missing. In the table there are 85,000 to 100,000 clones, around 80% of which are singletons. The receptor comes from an adult in good health and CMV-seropositive. The chain recombines TRBV4-1 with TRBJ2-2; D is uncertain. Sequencing was carried out using memory CD4+ T cells from blood. The CDR3 loop reads CASSQGHLNTGELFF. The CDR3 DNA reads as TGCGCCAGCAGCCAAGGACATTTAAACACCGGGGAGCTGTTTTTT.